What follows is one T cell receptor beta chain and its context. Looked up from germline, CDR1 is KGHDR and CDR2 is SFDVKD. The V gene lost 1 base and the J gene lost 0 bases, with 11 bases spanning the gap. The CDR3 runs 17 residues. The TCR beta CDR3 regions underwent amplification from RNA transcripts. RT-PCR in the first round used HTBI primers; a second-round multiplex PCR followed. TCRdb fed the multiplex PCR reads into MiXCR, producing one record per CDR3 protein. The sample lists more than 1,000,000 distinct CDR3 sequences, approximately 35% occurring once. This record belongs to a study of Graves' ophthalmopathy and Graves' hyperthyroidism.

This clonotype was sampled from an adult man with Graves' hyperthyroidism. The V and J genes are TRBV24-1 and TRBJ2-2; either TRBD1 or TRBD2 may supply D (5 bases each). The sample comprised peripheral blood or thyroid tissue (not recorded which). In DNA form, the CDR3 reads TGTGCCACCAGTGATTTTCAACAGGAGGCGAACACCGGGGAGCTGTTTTTT. Protein sequence: CATSDFQQEANTGELFF.